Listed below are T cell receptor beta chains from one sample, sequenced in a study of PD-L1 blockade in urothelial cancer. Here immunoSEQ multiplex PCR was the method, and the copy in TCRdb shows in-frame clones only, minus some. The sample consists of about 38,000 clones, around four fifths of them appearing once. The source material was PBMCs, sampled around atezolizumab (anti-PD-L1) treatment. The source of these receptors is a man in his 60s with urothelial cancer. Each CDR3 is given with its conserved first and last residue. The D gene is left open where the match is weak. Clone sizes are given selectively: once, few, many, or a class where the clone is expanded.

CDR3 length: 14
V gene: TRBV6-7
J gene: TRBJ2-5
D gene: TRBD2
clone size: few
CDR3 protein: CATDKRGGRETQYF
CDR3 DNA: TGTGCCACCGACAAGCGGGGGGGCCGGGAGACCCAGTACTTC

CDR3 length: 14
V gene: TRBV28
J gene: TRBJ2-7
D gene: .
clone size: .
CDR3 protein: CASSLDTGSSEQYF
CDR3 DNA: TGTGCCAGCAGTTTAGATACAGGGTCGAGCGAGCAGTACTTC

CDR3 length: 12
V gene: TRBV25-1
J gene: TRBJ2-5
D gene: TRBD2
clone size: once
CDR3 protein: CASGRAGETQYF
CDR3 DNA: TGTGCGAGCGGGAGGGCCGGAGAGACCCAGTACTTC

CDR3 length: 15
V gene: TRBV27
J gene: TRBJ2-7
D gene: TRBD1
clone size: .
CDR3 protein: CASSLSGQGAYEQYF
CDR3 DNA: TGTGCCAGCAGTTTATCGGGACAGGGAGCTTACGAGCAGTACTTC

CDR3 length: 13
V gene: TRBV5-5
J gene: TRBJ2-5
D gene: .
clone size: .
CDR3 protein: CASSSRQQETQYF
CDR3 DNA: TGTGCCAGCAGCTCTCGACAGCAAGAGACCCAGTACTTC

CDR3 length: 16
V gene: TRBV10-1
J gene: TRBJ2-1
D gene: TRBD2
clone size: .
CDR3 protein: CASSGGGTSGQNEQFF
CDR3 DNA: TGCGCCAGCAGTGGTGGAGGGACTAGCGGCCAAAATGAGCAGTTCTTC

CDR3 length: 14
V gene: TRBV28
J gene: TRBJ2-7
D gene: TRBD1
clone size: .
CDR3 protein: CASPPTGGDYEQYF
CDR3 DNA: TGTGCCAGCCCCCCGACAGGGGGCGACTACGAGCAGTACTTC

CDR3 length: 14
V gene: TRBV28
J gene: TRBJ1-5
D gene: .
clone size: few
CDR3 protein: CAGSRPKGNQPQHF
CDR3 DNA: TGTGCCGGGAGTCGGCCGAAGGGCAATCAGCCCCAGCATTTT

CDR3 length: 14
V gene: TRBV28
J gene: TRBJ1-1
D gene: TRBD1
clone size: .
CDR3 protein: CASSLFGQDSEAFF
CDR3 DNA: TGTGCCAGCAGTTTATTCGGACAGGATTCTGAAGCTTTCTTT

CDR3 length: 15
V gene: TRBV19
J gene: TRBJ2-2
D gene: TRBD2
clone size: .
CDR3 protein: CASSTLAGNTGELFF
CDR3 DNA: TGTGCCAGTAGTACCTTAGCGGGGAACACCGGGGAGCTGTTTTTT

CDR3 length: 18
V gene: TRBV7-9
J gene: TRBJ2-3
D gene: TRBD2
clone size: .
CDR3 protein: CASSSKERLAYFTDTQYF
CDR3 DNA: TGTGCCAGCAGCTCCAAGGAAAGACTAGCTTATTTCACAGATACGCAGTATTTT

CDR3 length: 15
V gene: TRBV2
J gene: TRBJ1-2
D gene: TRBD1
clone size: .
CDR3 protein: CASRFPGQDSRGYTF
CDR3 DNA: TGTGCCAGCAGGTTCCCGGGACAGGACAGCCGTGGCTACACCTTC

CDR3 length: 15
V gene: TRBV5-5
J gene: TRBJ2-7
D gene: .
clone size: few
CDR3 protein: CASSIGTGLAYEQYF
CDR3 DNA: TGTGCCAGCAGCATTGGGACTGGTTTGGCCTACGAGCAGTACTTC

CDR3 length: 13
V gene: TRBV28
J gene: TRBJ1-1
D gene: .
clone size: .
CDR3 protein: CASSSISPTEAFF
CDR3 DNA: TGTGCCAGCAGCTCTATCTCCCCCACTGAAGCTTTCTTT

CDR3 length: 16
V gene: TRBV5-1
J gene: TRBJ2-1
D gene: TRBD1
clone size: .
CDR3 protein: CASSLVGTGDYNEQFF
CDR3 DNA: TGCGCCAGCAGCTTGGTGGGGACAGGGGACTACAATGAGCAGTTCTTC

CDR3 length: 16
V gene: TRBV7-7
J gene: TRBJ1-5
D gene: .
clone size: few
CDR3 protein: CASSLAGSDATGPQHF
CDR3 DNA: TGTGCTAGCAGCTTAGCTGGATCGGATGCTACGGGGCCCCAGCATTTT

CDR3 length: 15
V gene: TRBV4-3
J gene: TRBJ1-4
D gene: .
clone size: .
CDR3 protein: CASSQVRTPNEKLFF
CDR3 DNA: TGCGCCAGCAGCCAGGTTCGGACACCGAATGAAAAACTGTTTTTT

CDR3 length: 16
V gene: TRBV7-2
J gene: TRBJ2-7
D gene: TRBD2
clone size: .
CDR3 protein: CASSFGTSGRHYEQYF
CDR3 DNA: TGTGCCAGCAGCTTCGGGACTAGCGGGCGCCACTACGAGCAGTACTTC

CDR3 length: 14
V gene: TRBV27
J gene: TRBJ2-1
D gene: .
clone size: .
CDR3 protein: CATQDGGFNNEQFF
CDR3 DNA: TGTGCCACCCAGGATGGCGGGTTCAACAATGAGCAGTTCTTC

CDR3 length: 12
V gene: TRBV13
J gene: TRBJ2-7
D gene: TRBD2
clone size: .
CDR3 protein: CASSLLASEQYF
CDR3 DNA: TGTGCCAGCAGCCTACTAGCGAGCGAGCAGTACTTC

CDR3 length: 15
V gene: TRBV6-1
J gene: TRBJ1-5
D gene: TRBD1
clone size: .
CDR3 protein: CASSESGGSYQPQHF
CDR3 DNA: TGTGCCAGCAGTGAGTCAGGGGGGTCATATCAGCCCCAGCATTTT

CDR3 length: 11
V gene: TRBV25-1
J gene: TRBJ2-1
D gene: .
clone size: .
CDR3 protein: CASGRVHEQFF
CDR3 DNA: TGTGCCAGCGGCAGGGTTCATGAGCAGTTCTTC

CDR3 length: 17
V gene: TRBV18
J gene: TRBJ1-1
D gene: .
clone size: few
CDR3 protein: CASSERTVRGMNTEAFF
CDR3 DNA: TGTGCCAGCTCAGAACGGACAGTCCGAGGTATGAACACTGAAGCTTTCTTT

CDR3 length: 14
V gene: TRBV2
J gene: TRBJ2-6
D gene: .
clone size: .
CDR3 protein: CASNQLGEANVLTF
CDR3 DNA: TGTGCCAGCAACCAGTTAGGGGAGGCCAACGTCCTGACTTTC

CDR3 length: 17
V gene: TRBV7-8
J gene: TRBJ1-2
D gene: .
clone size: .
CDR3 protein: CASSLATVPQKNYGYTF
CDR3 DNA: TGTGCCAGCAGCTTAGCGACAGTCCCACAGAAAAATTATGGCTACACCTTC

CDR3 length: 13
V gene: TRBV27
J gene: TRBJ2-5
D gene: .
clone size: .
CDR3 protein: CASSPSPQETQYF
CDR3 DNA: TGTGCCAGCAGTCCCTCTCCTCAAGAGACCCAGTACTTC

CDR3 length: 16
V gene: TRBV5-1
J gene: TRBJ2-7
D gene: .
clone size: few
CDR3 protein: CASSAGGVGGFYEQYF
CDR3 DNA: TGCGCCAGCAGCGCTGGGGGGGTTGGGGGCTTCTACGAGCAGTACTTC

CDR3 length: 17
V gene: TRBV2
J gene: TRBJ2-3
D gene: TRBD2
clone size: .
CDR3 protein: CASTELWTSGARDTQYF
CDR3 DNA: TGTGCCAGCACCGAACTTTGGACTAGCGGCGCTAGAGATACGCAGTATTTT

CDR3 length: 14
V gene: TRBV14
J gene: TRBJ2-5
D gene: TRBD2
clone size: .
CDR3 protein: CASSQASGAWTQYF
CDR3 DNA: TGTGCCAGCAGCCAAGCTAGCGGGGCTTGGACCCAGTACTTC

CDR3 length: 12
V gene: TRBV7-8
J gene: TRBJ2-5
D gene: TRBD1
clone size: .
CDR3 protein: CASSSTGGPGDF
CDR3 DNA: TGTGCCAGCAGTTCGACAGGGGGGCCCGGGGACTTC

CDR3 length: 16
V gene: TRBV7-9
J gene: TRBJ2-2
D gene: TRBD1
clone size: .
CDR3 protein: CASSFWGQGNTGELFF
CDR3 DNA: TGTGCCAGCAGCTTTTGGGGACAGGGGAACACCGGGGAGCTGTTTTTT

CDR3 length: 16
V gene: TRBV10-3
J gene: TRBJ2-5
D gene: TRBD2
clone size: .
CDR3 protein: CAISDDSGGGQETQYF
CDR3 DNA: TGTGCCATCAGCGACGATAGCGGGGGTGGCCAAGAGACCCAGTACTTC

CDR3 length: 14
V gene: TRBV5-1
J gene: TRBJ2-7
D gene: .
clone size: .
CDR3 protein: CASSLEVRGHEQYF
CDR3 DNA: TGCGCCAGCAGCTTGGAGGTAAGGGGCCACGAGCAGTACTTC

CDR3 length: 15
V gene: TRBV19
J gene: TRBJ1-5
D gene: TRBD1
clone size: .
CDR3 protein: CATMLRQGVNQPQHF
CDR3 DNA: TGTGCCACCATGCTACGGCAGGGGGTCAATCAGCCCCAGCATTTT

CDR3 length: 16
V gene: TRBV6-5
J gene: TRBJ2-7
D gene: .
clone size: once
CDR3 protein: CASSYSTPQGSNEQYF
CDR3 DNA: TGTGCCAGCAGTTACTCAACTCCACAGGGTTCCAACGAGCAGTACTTC

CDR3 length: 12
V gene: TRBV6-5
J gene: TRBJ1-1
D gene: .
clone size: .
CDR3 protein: CASRRGDTEAFF
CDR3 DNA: TGTGCCAGCAGGCGGGGAGACACTGAAGCTTTCTTT

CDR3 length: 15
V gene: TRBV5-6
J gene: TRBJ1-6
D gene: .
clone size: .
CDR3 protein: CASSPGPGSRSPLHF
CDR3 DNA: TGTGCCAGCAGCCCCGGGCCCGGGAGCCGGTCACCCCTCCACTTT

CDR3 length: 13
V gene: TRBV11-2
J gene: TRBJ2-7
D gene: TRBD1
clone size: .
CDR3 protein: CASSSGTVYEQYF
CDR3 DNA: TGTGCCAGCAGCTCCGGGACAGTCTACGAGCAGTACTTC

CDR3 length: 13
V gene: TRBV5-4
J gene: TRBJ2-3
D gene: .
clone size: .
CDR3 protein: CALGGVNTDTQYF
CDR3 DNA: TGTGCCCTAGGGGGGGTAAACACAGATACGCAGTATTTT

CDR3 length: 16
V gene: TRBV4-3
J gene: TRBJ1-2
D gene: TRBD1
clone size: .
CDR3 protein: CASSQEDREVWYGYTF
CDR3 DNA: TGCGCCAGCAGCCAAGAAGACAGGGAAGTTTGGTATGGCTACACCTTC

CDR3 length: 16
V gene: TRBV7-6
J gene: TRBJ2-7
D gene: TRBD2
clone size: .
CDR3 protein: CASSLGLRWEGYAQYF
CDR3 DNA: TGTGCCAGCAGCTTAGGGCTCCGGTGGGAGGGCTACGCGCAGTACTTC

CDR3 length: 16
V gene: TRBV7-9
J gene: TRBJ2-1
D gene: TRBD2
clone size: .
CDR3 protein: CASSPTTSGSQGEQFF
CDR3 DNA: TGTGCCAGCAGCCCTACGACTAGCGGGAGTCAGGGTGAGCAGTTCTTC

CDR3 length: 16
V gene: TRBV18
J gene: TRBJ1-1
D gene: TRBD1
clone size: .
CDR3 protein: CASSPTQGATGTEAFF
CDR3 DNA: TGTGCCAGCTCACCAACTCAGGGGGCAACGGGCACTGAAGCTTTCTTT

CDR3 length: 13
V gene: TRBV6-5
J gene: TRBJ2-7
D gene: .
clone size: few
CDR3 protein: CASSPRTPYEQYF
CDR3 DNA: TGTGCCAGCAGTCCACGGACACCCTACGAGCAGTACTTC